This note documents a single TCR beta chain sequence. Its antigen is unknown. The CDR3 extends over 14 amino acids. Germline-derived CDR1 and CDR2 are MNHNS and SASEGT. V shed 8 bases and J 6 bases; nucleotides not matched to a gene: 10. Unique molecular identifiers were used to barcode this TCRbeta library. TCRdb re-derived calls from the PCR reads in MiXCR, one entry per CDR3 protein. Of about 300,000 distinct CDR3 sequences listed, around 9.1% are singletons. The entry originates in a study of T-cell reconstitution after alpha-beta-depleted transplantation in children. Study-level results: Expanded clones from the graft, numbering several hundred, reportedly supplied alpha-beta T cells about two months after transplant. Newly generated T cells supplied most T-cell counts and diversity one year post-transplant. TCRbeta diversity was high at day 60 in some patients (a result of surviving recipient T cells and thymic progenitors).

This chain joins TRBV6-1 and TRBJ2-3, with 8 bases identical to TRBD2. This receptor was identified in a boy under two years old with acute myeloid leukemia, due to receive a stem cell transplant. The sequences come from PBMCs, collected before TCRalphabeta/CD19-depleted stem cell transplant. The CDR3 bases are TGTGCCAGCTCGGACGGGGGGGCCTCGGATACGCAGTATTTT. Amino acids: CASSDGGASDTQYF.